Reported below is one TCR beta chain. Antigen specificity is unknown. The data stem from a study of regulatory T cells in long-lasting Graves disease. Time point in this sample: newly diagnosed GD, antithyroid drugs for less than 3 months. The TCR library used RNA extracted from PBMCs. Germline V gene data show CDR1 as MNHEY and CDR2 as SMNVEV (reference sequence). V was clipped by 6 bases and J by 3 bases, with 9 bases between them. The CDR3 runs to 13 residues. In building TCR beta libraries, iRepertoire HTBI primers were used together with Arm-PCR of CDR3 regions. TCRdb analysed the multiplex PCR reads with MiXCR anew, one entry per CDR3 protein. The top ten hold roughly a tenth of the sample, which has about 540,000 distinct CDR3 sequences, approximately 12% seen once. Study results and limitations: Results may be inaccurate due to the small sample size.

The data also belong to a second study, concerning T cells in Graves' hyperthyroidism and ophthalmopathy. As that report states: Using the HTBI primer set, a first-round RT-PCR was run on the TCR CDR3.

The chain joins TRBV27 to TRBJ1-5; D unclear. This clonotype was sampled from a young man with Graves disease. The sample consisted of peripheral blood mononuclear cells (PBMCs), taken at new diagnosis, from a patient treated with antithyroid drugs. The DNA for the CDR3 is TGTGCCAGCAGCCCCCGCCTCAATCAGCCCCAGCATTTT. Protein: CASSPRLNQPQHF.